The 31 T cell receptor beta chains presented below share a single source sample, sequenced in a study of CD8 T cells in Susac syndrome. Random hexamers were used to reverse transcribe an amount of roughly 0.45 to 1 ug RNA. Via MiXCR, TCRdb re-called the immunoSEQ multiplex PCR reads, giving one row per CDR3 protein. The repertoire has some 160,000 distinct CDR3 sequences, approximately 94% of them found once; the top ten carry roughly 0.11%. The sequenced sample consisted of CD4+ T cells from PBMCs. The receptors come from a human donor with Susac syndrome.

The chain recombines TRBV6-6 with TRBJ1-1; 7 bases are shared with TRBD1. CDR1 is MNHNY and CDR2 is SVGAGI in the germline V gene (reference sequence). CDR3 length: 14 residues. Losses at the gene ends were 6 bases for V and 4 bases for J; bases not matched to a gene: 8. This chain's CDR3 is CASSNRGVGTEAFF. As DNA, the CDR3 is TGTGCCAGCAGCAACAGGGGTGTTGGCACTGAAGCTTTCTTT.

The V gene is TRBV4-2, the J gene TRBJ1-3; D is perhaps TRBD1 (5 bases). The germline V gene has CDR1 LGHNA and CDR2 YNFKEQ. With 3 bases removed from V and 2 bases from J, the gap between germline ends came to 14 bases. The CDR3 contains 16 residues. In DNA, the CDR3 is TGTGCCAGCAGCCAGATGCGGCAGGGTACTGGAAACACCATATATTTT. Protein sequence: CASSQMRQGTGNTIYF.

The chain uses TRBV3-1 and TRBJ1-4, with D perhaps TRBD1 (5 bases). Deletions cut 6 bases from V and 3 bases from J, with 8 bases between. This CDR3 contains 13 residues. The germline V gene has CDR1 LGHDT and CDR2 YNNKEL (reference sequence). CDR3 nucleotides: TGTGCCAGCAGGGGGCCAGCTAATGAAAAACTGTTTTTT. It specifies CASRGPANEKLFF.

This clonotype was seen a single time. This chain uses TRBV6-5 with TRBJ1-6; D is ambiguous. Per germline, CDR1 MNHEY and CDR2 SVGAGI. The CDR3 length is 16 residues. Trimming took off 2 bases at V and 8 bases at J, with 16 bases between the two ends. This chain's CDR3 is CASSYDVGSFDSPLHF. CDR3 DNA sequence: TGTGCCAGCAGTTACGACGTAGGGTCTTTCGATTCACCCCTCCACTTT.

The chain joins TRBV27 to TRBJ2-5; TRBD1 matches at 7 bases. Germline V CDR1 and CDR2: MNHEY, SMNVEV (reference sequence). The CDR3 sequence is 14 residues long. Trimming cost V 5 bases and J 1 base; bases outside gene matches: 4. The CDR3 sequence is CASSPGTAQETQYF. In DNA, the CDR3 is TGTGCCAGCAGTCCCGGGACAGCCCAAGAGACCCAGTACTTC.

This clonotype was counted a single time. V gene TRBV19 combines with J gene TRBJ1-1; the match to TRBD1 covers 7 bases. The trim removed 4 bases at V and 0 bases at J, leaving 2 bases unmatched. The CDR3 has 14 residues. Germline V gene lookup returns CDR1 LNHDA and CDR2 SQIVND (reference sequence). The CDR3 loop reads CASSKTGMNTEAFF. DNA for the CDR3: TGTGCCAGTAGTAAGACAGGGATGAACACTGAAGCTTTCTTT.

The chain links TRBV5-4 to TRBJ2-3, with D perhaps matching TRBD2 (7 bases). Trimming pared 5 bases from V and 1 base from J, leaving 14 bases between. The CDR3 spans 15 residues. The germline gives CDR1 SGHNT, CDR2 YYREEE (reference sequence). The CDR3 DNA follows: TGTGCCAGCAGTTCCACGGGGGGCCGCACAGATACGCAGTATTTT. Translating it yields CASSSTGGRTDTQYF.

The chain uses TRBV30 and TRBJ2-4; D is possibly TRBD1 (6 bases). Germline V CDR1 and CDR2: GTSNPN, SVGIG (reference sequence). The ends were cut back, 1 base at V and 8 bases at J, with 15 bases in the middle. The CDR3 consists of 14 residues. CDR3 coding DNA: TGTGCCTGGAGTGGGGGTGGGGGCTTTTACATTCAGTACTTC. Encoded protein: CAWSGGGGFYIQYF.

CDR3: CASSRVGGRLAKNIQYF. In DNA, the CDR3 is TGTGCCAGCAGTCGAGTAGGGGGCCGCCTAGCCAAAAACATTCAGTACTTC. The chain joins TRBV6-1 to TRBJ2-4; the match to TRBD1 covers 7 bases. CDR1 is MNHNS, CDR2 SASEGT, per germline. The CDR3 runs to 17 residues. The V gene end was trimmed by 5 bases and the J gene end by 0 bases; junction bases not matched to a gene: 10.

This sequence joins TRBV20-1 and TRBJ1-2, with D perhaps matching TRBD1 (6 bases). Trimming took off 3 bases at V and 8 bases at J, with 10 bases between the two ends. CDR1 and CDR2 (germline): DFQATT, SNEGSKA (reference sequence). The CDR3 contains 11 residues. As DNA, the CDR3 is TGCAGTGCTAGGGGGCAGGGGGGCTACACCTTC. It is translated as CSARGQGGYTF.

The chain combines TRBV7-9 with TRBJ2-5, with D perhaps matching TRBD1 (6 bases). The CDR3 is 16 residues long. Germline V lookup: CDR1 SEHNR, CDR2 FQNEAQ (reference sequence). V lost 1 base, J lost 5 bases, and 17 bases lay in between. The CDR3 sequence: CASSLGLQGMRETQYF. CDR3 DNA: TGTGCCAGCAGCTTAGGATTACAGGGAATGCGGGAGACCCAGTACTTC.

The rearrangement uses TRBV12-3 or TRBV12-4 and TRBJ1-6; D is uncertain. Between the trimmed V and J ends, which lost 0 bases and 10 bases, there was a span of 13 bases. The CDR3 runs to 15 residues. This chain's CDR3 is CASSLAPGLGSPLHF. CDR3 DNA: TGTGCCAGCAGTTTAGCCCCGGGCCTGGGATCACCCCTCCACTTT.

This chain uses TRBV3-1 with TRBJ2-7; TRBD1 aligns across 9 bases. Germline V gene sequence: CDR1 LGHDT, CDR2 YNNKEL (reference sequence). J gave up 6 bases and V 1 base, and 7 bases lay outside the gene matches. The CDR3 loop spans 15 amino acids. The CDR3 sequence: CASSQGTGVASEQYF. CDR3 nucleotides: TGTGCCAGCAGCCAAGGGACAGGGGTGGCCAGCGAGCAGTACTTC.

This clonotype was detected once. This chain uses TRBV20-1 with TRBJ1-1, with D unclear. The CDR3 sequence is 15 residues long. The germline V gene has CDR1 DFQATT and CDR2 SNEGSKA (reference sequence). Trimming took 3 bases from V and 3 from J, leaving 17 bases between them. CDR3 bases: TGCAGTGCTAGTGACGAGGGCCCGCGAGACACTGAAGCTTTCTTT. It translates to CSASDEGPRDTEAFF.

This rearrangement joins TRBV4-2 to TRBJ2-3, with 11 bases aligning to TRBD2. The V segment lost 0 bases and the J segment 7 bases; nucleotides outside the gene matches: 15. The length of the CDR3 is 19 residues. Germline CDR1 LGHNA, CDR2 YNFKEQ. CDR3 sequence (DNA): TGTGCCAGCAGCCAAGATGGGGTGGGGCTGGGACTAGCGGTGAATACGCAGTATTTT. It specifies CASSQDGVGLGLAVNTQYF.

The chain joins TRBV7-2 to TRBJ2-1; 9 nucleotides agree with TRBD1. The ends lost 5 bases at V and 7 bases at J; junction bases unmatched: 6. The CDR3 runs 14 residues. Germline lookup yields CDR1 SGHTA and CDR2 FQGNSA. Written as DNA, the CDR3 is TGTGCCAGCAGCACGGGACAGGGTTGGAATGAGCAGTTCTTC. Amino acid sequence: CASSTGQGWNEQFF.

The chain recombines TRBV6-6 with TRBJ2-4; possible D gene TRBD2, 5 bases. V gave up 5 bases and J gave up 8 bases, with 16 bases separating them. The CDR3 runs to 14 residues. CDR1 and CDR2 from the germline V gene are MNHNY and SVGAGI (reference sequence). In DNA form, the CDR3 reads TGTGCCAGCAGTACCCCCGAGAGGGCGGACATTCAGTACTTC. Its translation: CASSTPERADIQYF.

The chain combines TRBV18 with TRBJ1-1, with D maybe TRBD1 (5 bases). V was clipped by 2 bases and J by 11 bases, with 21 bases between them. CDR3 length: 15 amino acids. Germline lookup yields CDR1 KGHSH and CDR2 LQKENI. The CDR3 sequence: CASSPGKQEAVKAFF. The DNA of the CDR3 is TGTGCCAGCTCACCAGGAAAACAGGAGGCCGTCAAGGCTTTCTTT.

The gene calls are TRBV20-1 and TRBJ1-1; D is uncertain. V lost 3 bases, J lost 1 base, and 6 bases lay in between. CDR3 length equals 12 residues. The germline V gene has CDR1 DFQATT and CDR2 SNEGSKA (reference sequence). The CDR3 is CSASKENTEAFF. CDR3 sequence (DNA): TGCAGTGCTAGTAAGGAGAACACTGAAGCTTTCTTT.

This chain connects TRBV9 to TRBJ1-2; tentatively, D is TRBD1 (5 bases). V was clipped by 1 base and J by 5 bases, with 21 bases between them. CDR3 length: 17 amino acids. Looked up from germline, CDR1 is SGDLS and CDR2 is YYNGEE. As DNA, the CDR3 is TGTGCCAGCAGCGTACCGGGGAGCAGCTGGGGGGAGTATGGCTACACCTTC. Translated: CASSVPGSSWGEYGYTF.

Only one count was recorded for this clonotype. This chain's CDR3 is CASSPFEGAGAGGYTF. The CDR3 coding sequence is TGTGCCAGCAGTCCCTTTGAGGGGGCAGGGGCTGGCGGCTACACCTTC. V gene TRBV25-1 combines with J gene TRBJ1-2, with 7 bases identical to TRBD1. J gave up 8 bases and V 5 bases, and 17 bases lay outside the gene matches. Germline V CDR1 and CDR2: MGHDK, SYGVNS. The CDR3 runs 16 residues.

This chain links TRBV20-1 with TRBJ1-5, with no clear D. V was trimmed by 5 bases and J by 3 bases, leaving 11 bases between them. The CDR3 covers 13 residues. CDR1 is DFQATT and CDR2 is SNEGSKA in the germline V gene (reference sequence). CDR3 DNA: TGCAGTGCTGGCCGGGAATCCAATCAGCCCCAGCATTTT. Translation: CSAGRESNQPQHF.

The chain employs TRBV25-1 and TRBJ1-6; TRBD1 might be the D (5 bases). The CDR3 length is 14 residues. In germline, CDR1 is MGHDK, CDR2 SYGVNS. The V end lost 7 bases, the J end lost 7 bases, and 14 bases lay between the germline ends. DNA for the CDR3: TGTGCCAGCAAGGGGACGGGAGGAAATTCACCCCTCCACTTT. Its protein is CASKGTGGNSPLHF.

J is TRBJ1-3 and V is TRBV11-2; 8 nucleotides line up with TRBD1. This CDR3 contains 18 residues. Germline values: CDR1 SGHAT, CDR2 FQNNGV. The V and J ends lost 0 bases and 0 bases, in that order; junction bases with no gene match: 7. The CDR3 protein is CASSLEARQGSSGNTIYF. CDR3 coding DNA: TGTGCCAGCAGCTTAGAGGCTAGACAGGGGTCCTCTGGAAACACCATATATTTT.

The chain carries TRBV12-3 or TRBV12-4 and TRBJ1-4; D remains ambiguous. V was clipped by 5 bases and J by 3 bases, with 4 bases between them. The CDR3 length is 12 residues. The CDR3 sequence is CASSGANEKLFF. CDR3 nucleotides: TGTGCCAGCAGTGGAGCTAATGAAAAACTGTTTTTT.

The genes are TRBV5-1 and TRBJ1-1; perhaps TRBD1 as D (5 bases). Between the trimmed V and J ends, which lost 1 base and 4 bases, there was a span of 14 bases. The germline CDR1 and CDR2 sequences are SGHRS and YFSETQ. The CDR3 has 15 residues. CDR3 nucleotides: TGCGCCAGCAGCTTGAGTCCGGGGACGGTCACTGAAGCTTTCTTT. This codes for CASSLSPGTVTEAFF.

This chain uses TRBV6-2 or TRBV6-3 with TRBJ1-5, with 8 bases that match TRBD1. Germline-derived CDR1 and CDR2 are MNHEY and SVGEGT. V dropped 4 bases and J dropped 6; count of bases not matched to a gene: 5. The CDR3 contains 14 residues. CDR3 DNA: TGTGCCAGCAGTTGGGCCGGGACAGGTCAGCCCCAGCATTTT. Encoded protein: CASSWAGTGQPQHF.

The J gene is TRBJ2-2, the V gene TRBV14; tentatively, D is TRBD2 (7 bases). The CDR3 spans 16 residues. Between the trimmed V and J ends, which lost 2 bases and 4 bases, there was a span of 14 bases. The germline gives CDR1 SGHDN, CDR2 FVKESK. This CDR3 reads CASSQYGGGGTGELFF. The CDR3 bases are TGTGCCAGCAGCCAATATGGCGGGGGCGGCACCGGGGAGCTGTTTTTT.

V gene TRBV23-1 combines with J gene TRBJ1-4; 7 bases are a match to TRBD1. TRBV23-1 is sorted into the ORF group, with uncertain function. The CDR3 has 19 amino acids. Losses at the gene ends were 4 bases for V and 2 bases for J; bases not matched to a gene: 16. The CDR3 sequence: CASSPLEGARGVTNEKLFF. The CDR3 region has the DNA TGCGCCAGCAGTCCCCTCGAGGGGGCCCGCGGGGTGACTAATGAAAAACTGTTTTTT.

CDR3 nucleotide sequence: TGTGCCAGCACCAAGGACAGAGCCTACGAGCAGTACTTC. Translating it yields CASTKDRAYEQYF. The chain is built from TRBV6-2 or TRBV6-3 and TRBJ2-7; perhaps TRBD1 as D (6 bases). Germline V gives CDR1 MNHEY, CDR2 SVGEGT. Deletions cut 7 bases from V and 2 bases from J, with 12 bases between. This CDR3 has 13 residues.

The chain couples TRBV12-3 or TRBV12-4 to TRBJ1-2; TRBD1 agrees at 8 bases. CDR3 length equals 13 residues. Trimming at V came to 5 bases and at J to 7 bases, leaving 6 bases not matched to a gene. CDR3 DNA sequence: TGTGCCAGCAGTGTGGACAGGGTGGGTGGCTACACCTTC. This gives the protein CASSVDRVGGYTF.